This T cell receptor (beta chain) is from a study of neurological immune-mediated disorders. The CDR3 runs to 13 residues. V was cut by 4 bases and J by 8 bases, with 14 bases left in between. Looked up from germline, CDR1 is DFQATT and CDR2 is SNEGSKA (reference sequence). The cDNA was generated by 5'RACE with 10-nucleotide random UMIs. TCRdb itself ran the 5' RACE reads through MiXCR, one entry per CDR3 protein. The sample carries tens of thousands of distinct CDR3 sequences, about 3.7% recorded once. This clonotype has at least ten counts. The starting material, 2 million PBMCs stored at -80 C, gave rise to the unsorted libraries.

Source material: PBMCs. This receptor was taken from a man aged 60-69 years with multiple sclerosis. The genes are TRBV20-1 and TRBJ1-4, with a weak D call TRBD1 (5 bases). Here the CDR3 reads CSAIRLGGEKLFF. The CDR3 bases are TGCAGTGCTATACGCCTCGGGGGGGAAAAACTGTTTTTT.